The 18 T cell receptor beta chains presented below share a single source sample, sequenced in a study of T-cell reconstitution after alpha-beta-depleted transplantation in children. The TCRbeta library incorporated unique molecular identifiers. TCRdb used MiXCR to reprocess the PCR reads, holding one entry per CDR3 protein. The data hold roughly 490,000 distinct CDR3 sequences, with 10% to 12% observed a single time. The sample consisted of PBMCs, mostly from graft donor cells, taken 180 days after TCRalphabeta/CD19-depleted stem cell transplant. The receptors shown here come from a female patient younger than 10 who had a stem cell transplant for aplastic anemia, so the T cells may come from the graft donor.

This chain connects TRBV29-1 to TRBJ1-5; D is ambiguous. This CDR3 has 12 amino acids. Germline CDR1 and CDR2: SQVTM and ANQGSEA. Trimming left V 5 bases short and J 4 bases short, with 9 bases between. CDR3 loop: CSVTDGNQPQHF. In DNA form, the CDR3 reads TGCAGCGTTACGGACGGGAATCAGCCCCAGCATTTT.

V is TRBV10-1 and J is TRBJ1-1; D not resolved. This CDR3 contains 14 residues. Trimming took 2 bases from V and 5 from J, leaving 12 bases between them. Germline V lookup: CDR1 WNHNN, CDR2 SYGVQD (reference sequence). CDR3: CASSERSGRTEAFF. The CDR3 nucleotides read TGCGCCAGCAGTGAGAGATCCGGACGTACTGAAGCTTTCTTT.

This clonotype has more than one count but fewer than ten. The chain joins TRBV28 to TRBJ2-1; D remains unclear. The CDR3 has 15 amino acids. Trimming shortened V by 8 bases and J by 6 bases, and 20 bases separated the two germline ends. CDR1 and CDR2 (germline): MDHEN, SYDVKM. The CDR3 sequence: CASSSWKQRGNEQFF. CDR3 nucleotide sequence: TGTGCCAGCTCCAGCTGGAAGCAACGAGGCAATGAGCAGTTCTTC.

In this sample, this clonotype turned up a few times. CDR3 region: CASSPEPGQLNSPLHF. The DNA of the CDR3 is TGTGCCAGCAGCCCAGAACCGGGACAGCTTAATTCACCCCTCCACTTT. The chain combines TRBV7-2 with TRBJ1-6; 7 bases align to TRBD1. From germline, CDR1 is SGHTA and CDR2 FQGNSA. This CDR3 contains 16 residues. J was trimmed by 6 bases and V by 5 bases; bases with no gene match: 10.

The chain links TRBV5-6 to TRBJ2-2; D is possibly TRBD2 (7 bases). The CDR3 loop spans 14 amino acids. Trimming stripped 2 bases from V and 6 bases from J, with 11 bases between. Germline lookup yields CDR1 SGHDT and CDR2 YYEEEE. The CDR3 loop reads CASSFRGAAGELFF. The DNA of the CDR3 is TGTGCCAGCAGCTTCCGGGGGGCGGCCGGGGAGCTGTTTTTT.

J is TRBJ2-7 and V is TRBV4-3; TRBD2 is a possible D gene (5 bases). The length of the CDR3 is 17 residues. V lost 4 bases to trimming and J lost 5 bases, with 24 bases between them. CDR1 is LGHNA, CDR2 YSLEER, per germline. The CDR3: CASSLKWISGSVDEQYF. The CDR3 DNA reads as TGCGCCAGCAGCCTCAAATGGATAAGTGGGAGTGTCGACGAGCAGTACTTC.

This sequence joins TRBV19 and TRBJ2-5; no definite D call. This CDR3 spans 13 amino acids. V was cut by 2 bases and J by 8 bases, with 12 bases left in between. Germline V CDR1 and CDR2: LNHDA, SQIVND (reference sequence). The CDR3 here is CASSITSGVTQYF. CDR3 DNA: TGTGCCAGTAGTATAACTTCTGGAGTAACCCAGTACTTC.

A few counts support this clonotype. V is TRBV7-8 and J is TRBJ2-5; TRBD2 aligns across 13 bases. V gave up 0 bases and J gave up 5 bases; unmatched junction bases: 6. CDR3 length equals 17 residues. CDR1 and CDR2 from the germline V gene are SGHVS and FQNEAQ. For the CDR3, the DNA is TGTGCCAGCAGCTTAGCGAGACTAGCGGGAGGCGAGGAGACCCAGTACTTC. This translates into CASSLARLAGGEETQYF.

This clonotype was seen repeatedly, ten times or more. This chain connects TRBV29-1 to TRBJ2-1, with 10 positions matching TRBD1. The CDR3 covers 13 residues. In germline, CDR1 is SQVTM, CDR2 ANQGSEA. The junction had 5 bases not matched to a gene; V was cut back by 7 bases and J by 5 bases. The CDR3 sequence: CSAMDRGNNEQFF. CDR3 nucleotide sequence: TGCAGCGCGATGGACAGGGGGAACAATGAGCAGTTCTTC.

The J gene is TRBJ2-1, the V gene TRBV28; D is unclear. The CDR3 spans 11 residues. Germline V gene lookup returns CDR1 MDHEN and CDR2 SYDVKM. V shed 1 base and J shed 10 bases, with 5 bases lying between them. The CDR3, as DNA: TGTGCCAGCAGTTTATCGTTGGAGCAGTTCTTC. Encoded protein: CASSLSLEQFF.

This clonotype was seen more than once but under ten times. V and J are TRBV28 and TRBJ2-7, with 9 bases lining up with TRBD1. Germline V gene data show CDR1 as MDHEN and CDR2 as SYDVKM. V was clipped by 7 bases and J by 5 bases; unmatched bases: 12. This CDR3 is built from 15 residues. CDR3 residues: CASTPWGQGTHEQYF. CDR3 DNA sequence: TGTGCCAGCACCCCCTGGGGACAGGGAACCCACGAGCAGTACTTC.

At least ten counts were recorded for this clonotype. J is TRBJ1-1 and V is TRBV5-1; D is possibly TRBD1 (5 bases). This CDR3 contains 15 residues. In germline, CDR1 is SGHRS, CDR2 YFSETQ. V lost 0 bases to trimming and J lost 4 bases, with 13 bases between them. The CDR3 DNA sequence: TGCGCCAGCAGCTTGGATCTCGCAGGGAGCACTGAAGCTTTCTTT. This encodes CASSLDLAGSTEAFF.

This clonotype has ten or more counts. This sequence joins TRBV7-8 and TRBJ2-7; D might be TRBD1 or TRBD2, each matching 5 bases. The V gene lost 5 bases and the J gene lost 2 bases, with 16 bases spanning the gap. This CDR3 has 15 amino acids. CDR1 is SGHVS, CDR2 FQNEAQ, per germline. The CDR3 protein is CASSQTWDAAYEQYF. The CDR3 DNA is TGTGCCAGCAGCCAGACCTGGGACGCCGCCTACGAGCAGTACTTC. Full variable domain (rest looked up from reference TRBV7-8 and TRBJ2-7): GAGVSQSPRYKVAKRGQDVALRCDPISGHVSLFWYQQALGQGPEFLTYFQNEAQLDKSGLPSDRFFAERPEGSVSTLKIQRTQQEDSAVYLCASSQTWDAAYEQYFGPGTRLTVT.

This rearrangement joins TRBV28 to TRBJ1-2; 7 positions match TRBD1. This CDR3 comprises 15 residues. Germline loops: CDR1 MDHEN, CDR2 SYDVKM. V gave up 5 bases and J gave up 8 bases; unmatched junction bases: 14. The CDR3 region is CASSLYDRDLSGYTF. The CDR3 region has the DNA TGTGCCAGCAGTCTATACGACAGGGATTTGAGCGGCTACACCTTC.

This clonotype came up a few times. The gene calls are TRBV29-1 and TRBJ2-5; D possibly uses TRBD1 or TRBD2 (5 bases each). Germline CDR1 SQVTM, CDR2 ANQGSEA. Trimming shortened V by 6 bases and J by 5 bases, and 16 bases separated the two germline ends. The CDR3 runs to 13 residues. CDR3 coding DNA: TGCAGCGTCTGGGGGAGAGGGAGTGAGACCCAGTACTTC. Amino acid sequence: CSVWGRGSETQYF.

This clonotype was observed at least ten times. V and J are TRBV20-1 and TRBJ2-5, with 14 bases matching TRBD2. This CDR3 is built from 17 residues. Germline lookup yields CDR1 DFQATT and CDR2 SNEGSKA (reference sequence). V gave up 6 bases and J gave up 0 bases; unmatched junction bases: 9. The CDR3 bases are TGCAGTGCAGGAAGGACTAGCGGGAGGCCGTACCAAGAGACCCAGTACTTC. It specifies CSAGRTSGRPYQETQYF.

In nucleotides, the CDR3 is TGTGCCAGCAGCCCACGACTAGCGGGACCCTACGAGCAGTACTTC. Its protein is CASSPRLAGPYEQYF. This chain joins TRBV11-1 and TRBJ2-7; 11 bases are shared with TRBD2. Germline trimming cut 5 bases from V and 2 bases from J; bases unmatched to any gene: 5. This CDR3 is built from 15 residues. Germline V lookup: CDR1 SGHAT, CDR2 FQDESV (reference sequence).

This clonotype was counted between two and nine times. The rearrangement joins TRBV29-1 to TRBJ2-1, with D possibly matching TRBD1 (5 bases). The CDR3 length is 15 residues. The germline V and J ends were trimmed by 5 bases and 6 bases, with 20 bases remaining between them. The germline V gene encodes CDR1 SQVTM and CDR2 ANQGSEA. The CDR3 loop is CSVQTGSKSLNEQFF. The CDR3 DNA reads as TGCAGCGTTCAAACAGGTTCCAAGTCGCTCAATGAGCAGTTCTTC.